This T cell receptor beta chain originates from a study of blood T cell repertoires in COVID-19. Per the original data handling: Estimation of nucleated cell counts relied on the amplification of reference gene primers. This table comes from immunoSEQ multiplex PCR, and its TCRdb copy is limited to in-frame clones, with some not included. That table is the source of V, J and clone size, and D and trimming were worked out from the DNA. The sample yields some 200,000 clones, more than 75% seen once. CDR3 length equals 16 residues. The germline CDR1 and CDR2 sequences are MNHEY and SMNVEV (reference sequence). V lost 5 bases and J 0 bases, leaving 16 bases between the germline ends.

The TCR comes from a man aged 50 to 59 who had recovered from COVID-19. Source material: peripheral blood. This chain uses TRBV27 with TRBJ1-2; possibly TRBD1 for D (5 bases). The CDR3 sequence: CASSPAGTLSNYGYTF. The CDR3 DNA reads TGTGCCAGCAGTCCCGCGGGGACGCTGTCTAACTATGGCTACACCTTC.